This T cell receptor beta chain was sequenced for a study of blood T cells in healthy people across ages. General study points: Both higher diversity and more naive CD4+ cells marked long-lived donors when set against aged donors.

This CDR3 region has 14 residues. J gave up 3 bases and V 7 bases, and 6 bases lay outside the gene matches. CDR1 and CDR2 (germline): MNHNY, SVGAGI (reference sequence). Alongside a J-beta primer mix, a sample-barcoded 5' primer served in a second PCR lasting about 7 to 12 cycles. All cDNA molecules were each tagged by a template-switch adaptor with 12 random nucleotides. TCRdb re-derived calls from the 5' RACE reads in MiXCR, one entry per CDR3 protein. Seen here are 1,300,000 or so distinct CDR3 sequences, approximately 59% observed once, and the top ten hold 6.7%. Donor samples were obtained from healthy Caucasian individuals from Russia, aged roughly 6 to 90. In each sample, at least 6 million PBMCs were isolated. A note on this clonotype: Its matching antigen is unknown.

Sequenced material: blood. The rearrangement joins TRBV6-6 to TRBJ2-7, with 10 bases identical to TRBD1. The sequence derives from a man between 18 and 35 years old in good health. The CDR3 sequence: CASNHGTGVYEQYF. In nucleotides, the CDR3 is TGTGCCAGCAACCACGGGACAGGGGTCTACGAGCAGTACTTC.